This T cell receptor beta chain was identified in a study of T cell repertoires in cytomegalovirus infection. Study-level background: Recently described HLA-C-restricted plus well-studied HLA-B-restricted CMV epitopes were used.

The CDR3 spans 16 residues. V lost 6 bases to trimming and J lost 0 bases, with 17 bases between them. Points on this clonotype: Its antigen is unidentified.

TCRdb passed the reads through MiXCR, listing each CDR3 protein once. The sample has some 200,000 distinct CDR3 sequences; around 35% are singletons. The source is a human donor in good health (CMV status not recorded). Some clones in this sample may be carry-over from other donors' samples. J is TRBJ1-1 and V is TRBV12-3 or TRBV12-4; TRBD1 is a possible D gene (6 bases). The source material was CD8+ T cells from cultured PBMCs, sampled from culture after CMV antigen stimulation. DNA for the CDR3: TGTGCCAGCAGCCCACAGGGTTGGAGCATGAACACTGAAGCTTTCTTT. It encodes CASSPQGWSMNTEAFF.